This paragraph reports one TCR beta chain. V dropped 0 bases and J dropped 9; count of bases not matched to a gene: 5. From germline, CDR1 is SGDLS and CDR2 YYNGEE. CDR3 length equals 15 residues. Generated by immunoSEQ multiplex PCR, the TCRdb table keeps only in-frame clones and is missing some. The sample contains about 68,000 clones, roughly 93% of which appear only once. The chain combines TRBV9 with TRBJ1-6; 8 positions match TRBD1. Sequencing used PBMCs. This TCR derives from a man aged 40-49 years with rheumatoid arthritis. CDR3 sequence reads: CASSVGETGVSPLHF. The CDR3, as DNA: TGTGCCAGCAGCGTAGGGGAGACAGGGGTTTCACCCCTCCACTTT.